The next 3 T cell receptor beta chains were all read from a single sample in a study of shared clonotypes between healthy human individuals (TCRdb year 2020). The library was produced with the immunoSEQ multiplex PCR assay. Held by TCRdb, this immuneACCESS table contains in-frame sequences only and omits some clones. Under half of the omission traces to an unresolved V gene where checked; the cause of the rest is unknown. Recorded for this sample are about 820,000 clones; about 91% of them occurred a single time. Around 24% of the sample goes to the ten largest clones. CD8 naive samples were CD45RO-negative cells positively selected for CCR7, giving a CD45RA+CCR7+ population that excluded TemRA cells. Sequencing input: naive CD8+ T cells sorted from blood. The cell subset or site label corresponds to: CD45RA+CCR7+. The receptors were gathered from a young man in good health.

The chain is built from TRBV19 and TRBJ2-1; D is uncertain. The CDR3 loop spans 19 amino acids. V dropped 5 bases and J dropped 2 bases, with 25 bases sitting between them. Germline V gene lookup returns CDR1 LNHDA and CDR2 SQIVND (reference sequence). This chain's CDR3 is CASSPNPLDWGYTYNEQFF. CDR3 DNA: TGTGCCAGTAGTCCCAACCCCCTCGACTGGGGTTATACCTACAATGAGCAGTTCTTC.

This clone was counted a few times. V gene TRBV5-6 combines with J gene TRBJ1-2, with 7 bases fitting TRBD1. V was clipped by 2 bases and J by 2 bases; unmatched bases: 3. CDR1 is SGHDT, CDR2 YYEEEE, per germline. This CDR3 is built from 14 residues. As DNA, the CDR3 is TGTGCCAGCAGCTTTGGGACAGTGAACTATGGCTACACCTTC. Residues: CASSFGTVNYGYTF.

The CDR3 is CASSIGSNVLTF. As DNA, the CDR3 is TGTGCCAGCAGCATAGGGTCCAACGTCCTGACTTTC. This chain uses TRBV28 with TRBJ2-6; D gene uncertain. CDR1 and CDR2 (germline): MDHEN, SYDVKM. Trimming shortened V by 6 bases and J by 8 bases, and 8 bases separated the two germline ends. The CDR3 contains 12 residues.